A single sample is the source of the 21 T cell receptor beta chains below, sequenced in a study of OX40 agonist ivuxolimab in advanced cancers. The table came from immunoSEQ multiplex PCR; TCRdb's copy has only in-frame clones and leaves some out. Of 87,000 or so clones listed, 70% to 90% are singletons. Sequencing used CD4+ or CD8+ T cells sorted from blood, obtained in a trial of the OX40 agonist ivuxolimab. The receptor source for this set is an adult with an advanced solid tumor such as melanoma, head and neck, liver or kidney cancer.

In DNA form, the CDR3 reads TGTGCCATCAGTGATCGACGGCGGGACTATAAGGGAGAAAAACTGTTTTTT. Its protein product is CAISDRRRDYKGEKLFF. This chain connects TRBV10-3 to TRBJ1-4; a weak D match, TRBD1 (5 bases). CDR1 is ENHRY and CDR2 is SYGVKD in the germline V gene. V was pared by 3 bases and J by 8 bases, with 22 bases between. The CDR3 contains 17 residues.

V and J are TRBV6-1 and TRBJ2-7, with unresolved D. Germline CDR1 is MNHNS and CDR2 is SASEGT. V lost 1 base and J lost 0, with 10 bases in between. This CDR3 has 15 amino acids. CDR3 coding DNA: TGTGCCAGCAGTGAAGTGTACGCTCTCTCCTACGAGCAGTACTTC. Protein sequence: CASSEVYALSYEQYF.

The J gene is TRBJ2-2, the V gene TRBV4-1, with 8 bases aligning to TRBD1. Looked up from germline, CDR1 is MGHRA and CDR2 is YSYEKL. The CDR3 is 16 residues long. V shed 4 bases, J shed 4 bases, and the junction held 8 bases outside the gene matches. The CDR3 sequence is CASSREGQVGTGELFF. CDR3 coding DNA: TGCGCCAGCAGCCGAGAGGGACAGGTGGGCACCGGGGAGCTGTTTTTT.

The table lists this clone with many counts. V gene TRBV14 combines with J gene TRBJ1-4; TRBD1 matches 7 bases. V lost 4 bases to trimming and J lost 8 bases; unmatched junction nucleotides: 10. The CDR3 runs to 15 residues. The germline CDR1 and CDR2 sequences are SGHDN and FVKESK. In DNA, the CDR3 is TGTGCCAGCAGCCTCTTGACAGGGTTCAGGGAAAAACTGTTTTTT. Protein sequence: CASSLLTGFREKLFF.

V and J are TRBV5-3 and TRBJ2-7; D possibly corresponds to TRBD2 (6 bases). TRBV5-3 is marked as an open reading frame, function uncertain. The CDR3 is made up of 15 amino acids. Trimming left V 4 bases short and J 8 bases short, with 22 bases between. The CDR3 region is CARSDQRLEPSQQYF. DNA of the CDR3: TGTGCCAGAAGCGACCAACGACTAGAGCCCTCCCAGCAGTACTTC.

The chain uses TRBV7-9 and TRBJ2-1; 10 bases line up with TRBD1. Germline V lookup: CDR1 SEHNR, CDR2 FQNEAQ (reference sequence). The CDR3 has 15 amino acids. Trimming removed 4 bases from V and 7 bases from J; junction bases left unmatched: 7. The CDR3 nucleotides read TGTGCCAGCAGCTCCTCGGGACAGGGGAAGAATGAGCAGTTCTTC. It translates to CASSSSGQGKNEQFF.

This chain links TRBV15 with TRBJ1-1, with 11 bases that match TRBD1. The CDR3 totals 16 residues. V lost 0 bases and J lost 4; bases outside the gene matches: 4. Germline V lookup: CDR1 LNHNV, CDR2 YYDKDF (reference sequence). The CDR3 loop is CATSRDWTGGFTEAFF. The CDR3 DNA sequence: TGTGCCACCAGCAGAGATTGGACAGGGGGCTTCACTGAAGCTTTCTTT.

The rearrangement links TRBV6-1 to TRBJ2-2; no definite D call. Trimming removed 5 bases from V and 3 bases from J, with 7 bases in between. CDR3 length: 13 amino acids. CDR1 and CDR2 (germline): MNHNS, SASEGT. CDR3 nucleotide sequence: TGTGCCAGCAGTCAAATTGACACCGGGGAGCTGTTTTTT. Amino acids: CASSQIDTGELFF.

The V gene is TRBV7-9, the J gene TRBJ2-5; the D is unclear. This CDR3 is 12 amino acids long. Germline CDR1 reads SEHNR; CDR2 reads FQNEAQ (reference sequence). V was trimmed by 6 bases and J by 5 bases, leaving 10 bases between them. DNA of the CDR3: TGTGCCAGCAGTTCCGACTGGGAGACCCAGTACTTC. This sequence encodes CASSSDWETQYF.

This sequence joins TRBV4-1 and TRBJ2-7, with no clear D. The V end lost 2 bases, the J end lost 3 bases, and 14 bases lay between the germline ends. This CDR3 spans 15 amino acids. Germline V lookup: CDR1 MGHRA, CDR2 YSYEKL. CDR3 DNA: TGCGCCAGCAGCCAATATCCTGCAGGAAACTACGAGCAGTACTTC. Its protein product is CASSQYPAGNYEQYF.

This clone was recorded once. This chain links TRBV20-1 with TRBJ2-5, with TRBD2 as a possible D gene (5 bases). From germline, CDR1 is DFQATT and CDR2 SNEGSKA (reference sequence). V was shortened by 5 bases and J by 11 bases, with 15 bases between the two germline ends. This CDR3 region has 11 residues. The CDR3 sequence: CSAPRLGEQYF. In DNA, the CDR3 is TGCAGTGCTCCCCGTCTCGGGGAGCAGTACTTC.

V and J are TRBV10-3 and TRBJ2-5; 13 positions match TRBD2. V lost 4 bases, J lost 5 bases, and 7 bases stayed unmatched. The CDR3 sequence is 16 residues long. The V gene's germline CDR1 is ENHRY and CDR2 SYGVKD. CDR3 in amino acids: CAISGTSGRAGETQYF. The CDR3 DNA follows: TGTGCCATCAGTGGTACTAGCGGGAGGGCCGGGGAGACCCAGTACTTC.

The table lists this clone with a count of one. The CDR3 is CASSILAGAVTQYF. The DNA of the CDR3 is TGTGCCAGTAGTATACTAGCGGGAGCGGTGACCCAGTACTTC. The chain employs TRBV19 and TRBJ2-5; 10 nucleotides line up with TRBD2. Germline loops: CDR1 LNHDA, CDR2 SQIVND (reference sequence). The CDR3 is 14 amino acids. The V gene end was trimmed by 2 bases and the J gene end by 7 bases; junction bases not matched to a gene: 4. The full variable domain, rest sourced from reference TRBV19 and TRBJ2-5, is DGGITQSPKYLFRKEGQNVTLSCEQNLNHDAMYWYRQDPGQGLRLIYYSQIVNDFQKGDIAEGYSVSREKKESFPLTVTSAQKNPTAFYLCASSILAGAVTQYFGPGTRLLVL.

V gene TRBV19 combines with J gene TRBJ1-5; D remains unclear. The V gene's germline CDR1 is LNHDA and CDR2 SQIVND (reference sequence). The CDR3 runs 17 residues. The V and J ends lost 0 bases and 0 bases respectively, with 12 bases between them. CDR3: CASSIDVGSYSNQPQHF. In DNA form, the CDR3 reads TGTGCCAGTAGTATAGATGTAGGTTCTTATAGCAATCAGCCCCAGCATTTT.

V usage is TRBV27 and J usage is TRBJ1-1; a possible D gene is TRBD1 (5 bases). This CDR3 region has 14 residues. V lost 3 bases to trimming and J lost 3 bases, with 11 bases between them. CDR1 is MNHEY, CDR2 SMNVEV, per germline (reference sequence). As DNA, the CDR3 is TGTGCCAGCAGTTTGGGGTTAGGGGACACTGAAGCTTTCTTT. It specifies CASSLGLGDTEAFF.

V usage is TRBV7-9 and J usage is TRBJ2-2; weak D call: TRBD1 (6 bases). The CDR3 extends over 14 amino acids. Trimming removed 4 bases at V and 6 bases at J, with 12 bases between. The germline gives CDR1 SEHNR, CDR2 FQNEAQ (reference sequence). The CDR3 spells CASSSPGTPGELFF. The CDR3 DNA sequence: TGTGCCAGCAGCTCTCCCGGGACACCCGGGGAGCTGTTTTTT.

This chain links TRBV10-3 with TRBJ2-7, with D maybe TRBD1 (6 bases). The V end lost 3 bases, the J end lost 4 bases, and 10 bases lay between the germline ends. From germline, CDR1 is ENHRY and CDR2 SYGVKD. The CDR3 extends over 13 amino acids. CDR3 region: CAISDEQGYEQYF. The CDR3 DNA follows: TGTGCCATCAGTGACGAACAGGGATACGAGCAGTACTTC.

The J gene is TRBJ2-2, the V gene TRBV5-4, with D perhaps being TRBD1 or TRBD2 (5 bases each). V dropped 4 bases and J dropped 9 bases, with 10 bases sitting between them. Looked up from germline, CDR1 is SGHNT and CDR2 is YYREEE (reference sequence). The CDR3 consists of 12 residues. The CDR3 reads CASSPRGWELFF. As DNA, the CDR3 is TGTGCCAGCAGCCCTCGGGGCTGGGAGCTGTTTTTT.

This clone was seen more than once but under ten times. The chain couples TRBV10-3 to TRBJ2-6; 14 bases fit TRBD2. CDR3 size: 20 residues. The V gene end was trimmed by 1 base and the J gene end by 0 bases; junction bases not matched to a gene: 5. Looked up from germline, CDR1 is ENHRY and CDR2 is SYGVKD. Written as DNA, the CDR3 is TGTGCCATCAGTGAGTTTGGGACTAGCGGGAGTACCTCTGGGGCCAACGTCCTGACTTTC. Its translation: CAISEFGTSGSTSGANVLTF.

The chain employs TRBV9 and TRBJ2-1; weak D call: TRBD2 (7 bases). In germline, CDR1 is SGDLS, CDR2 YYNGEE. The V end was cut by 4 bases, the J end by 7 bases, with 18 bases between. There are 15 residues in the CDR3. This CDR3 is CASSPRGKGGNEQFF. The CDR3 DNA reads TGTGCCAGCAGCCCGAGAGGTAAGGGGGGGAATGAGCAGTTCTTC.

The rearrangement joins TRBV28 to TRBJ2-7; 9 bases map to TRBD2. Trimming at V came to 3 bases and at J to 6 bases, leaving 12 bases not matched to a gene. The V gene's germline CDR1 is MDHEN and CDR2 SYDVKM. This CDR3 has 16 amino acids. CDR3 nucleotides: TGTGCCAGCAGTTTTTGGATCCCGGGACTAGCTCTCGAGCAGTACTTC. Its translation is CASSFWIPGLALEQYF.